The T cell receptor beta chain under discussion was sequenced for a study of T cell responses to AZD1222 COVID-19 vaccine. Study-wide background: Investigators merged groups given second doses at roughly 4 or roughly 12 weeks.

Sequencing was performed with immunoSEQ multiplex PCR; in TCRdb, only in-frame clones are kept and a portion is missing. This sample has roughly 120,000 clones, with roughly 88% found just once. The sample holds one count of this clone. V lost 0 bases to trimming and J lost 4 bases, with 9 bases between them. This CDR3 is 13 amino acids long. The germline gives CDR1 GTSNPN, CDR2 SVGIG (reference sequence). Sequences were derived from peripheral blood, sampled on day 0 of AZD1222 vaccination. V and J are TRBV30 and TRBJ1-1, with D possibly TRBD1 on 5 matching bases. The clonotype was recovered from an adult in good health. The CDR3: CAWSVGGGTEAFF. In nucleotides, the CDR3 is TGTGCCTGGAGTGTGGGGGGTGGCACTGAAGCTTTCTTT.